This T cell receptor beta chain emerged from a study of control samples from healthy donors and cancer patients. Generated by immunoSEQ multiplex PCR, the TCRdb table keeps only in-frame clones and is missing some. The sample totals some 190,000 clones; its top ten clones hold roughly 2%. Germline V lookup: CDR1 MNHNY, CDR2 SVGAGI (reference sequence). The ends were cut back, 8 bases at V and 1 base at J, with 9 bases in the middle. The CDR3 length is 13 residues. Sequenced material: blood. The sequence was collected from a woman between 25 and 40 years old in good health. The chain uses TRBV6-6 and TRBJ1-3; D is perhaps TRBD1 (5 bases). CDR3 protein: CASGGQSGNTIYF. The CDR3 DNA sequence: TGTGCCAGCGGCGGACAATCTGGAAACACCATATATTTT.